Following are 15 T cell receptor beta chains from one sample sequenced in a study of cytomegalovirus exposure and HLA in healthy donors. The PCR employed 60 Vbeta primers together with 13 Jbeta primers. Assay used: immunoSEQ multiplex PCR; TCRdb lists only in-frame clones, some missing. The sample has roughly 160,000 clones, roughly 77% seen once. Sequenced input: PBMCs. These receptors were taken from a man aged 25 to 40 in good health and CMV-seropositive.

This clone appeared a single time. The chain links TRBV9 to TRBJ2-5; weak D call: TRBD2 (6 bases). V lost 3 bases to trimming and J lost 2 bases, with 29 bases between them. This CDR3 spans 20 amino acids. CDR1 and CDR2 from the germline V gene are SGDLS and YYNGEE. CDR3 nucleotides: TGTGCCAGCAGCGCGGGTAGACTAGTCACTCTCCGGAATATTCAAGAGACCCAGTACTTC. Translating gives CASSAGRLVTLRNIQETQYF.

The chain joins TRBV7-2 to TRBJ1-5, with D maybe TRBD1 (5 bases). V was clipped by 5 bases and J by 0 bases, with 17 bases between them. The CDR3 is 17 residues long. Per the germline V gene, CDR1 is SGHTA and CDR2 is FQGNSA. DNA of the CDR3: TGTGCCAGCAGCCCACAAACAGGAAAGTATAGCAATCAGCCCCAGCATTTT. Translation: CASSPQTGKYSNQPQHF.

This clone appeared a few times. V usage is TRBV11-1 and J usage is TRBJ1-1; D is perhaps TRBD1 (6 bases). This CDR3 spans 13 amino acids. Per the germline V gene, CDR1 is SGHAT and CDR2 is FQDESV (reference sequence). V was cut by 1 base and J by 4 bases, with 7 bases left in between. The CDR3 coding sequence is TGTGCCAGCAGCTTAGACAGGGCCACTGAAGCTTTCTTT. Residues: CASSLDRATEAFF. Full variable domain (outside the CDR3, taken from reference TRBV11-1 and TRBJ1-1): EAEVAQSPRYKITEKSQAVAFWCDPISGHATLYWYRQILGQGPELLVQFQDESVVDDSQLPKDRFSAERLKGVDSTLKIQPAELGDSAMYLCASSLDRATEAFFGQGTRLTVV.

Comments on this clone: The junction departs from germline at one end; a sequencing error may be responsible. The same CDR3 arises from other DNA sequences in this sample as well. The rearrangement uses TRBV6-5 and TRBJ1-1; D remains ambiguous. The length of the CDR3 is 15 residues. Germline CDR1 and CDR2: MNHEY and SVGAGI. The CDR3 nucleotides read TGTGCCAGCAGCTACTCCGGCAGCGGCAACACTGAAGCTTTCTTT. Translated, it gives CASSYSGSGNTEAFF.

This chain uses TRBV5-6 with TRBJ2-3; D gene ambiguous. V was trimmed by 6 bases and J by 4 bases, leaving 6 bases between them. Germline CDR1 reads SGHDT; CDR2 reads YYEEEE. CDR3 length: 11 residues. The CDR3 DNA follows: TGTGCCAGCACCCGGTCAGATACGCAGTATTTT. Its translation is CASTRSDTQYF.

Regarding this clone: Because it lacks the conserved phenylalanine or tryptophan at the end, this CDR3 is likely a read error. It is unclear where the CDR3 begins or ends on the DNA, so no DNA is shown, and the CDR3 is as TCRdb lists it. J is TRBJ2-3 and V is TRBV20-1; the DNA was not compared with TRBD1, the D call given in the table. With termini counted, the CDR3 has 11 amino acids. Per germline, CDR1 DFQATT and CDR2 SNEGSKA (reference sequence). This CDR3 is CSARVSRGLFY.

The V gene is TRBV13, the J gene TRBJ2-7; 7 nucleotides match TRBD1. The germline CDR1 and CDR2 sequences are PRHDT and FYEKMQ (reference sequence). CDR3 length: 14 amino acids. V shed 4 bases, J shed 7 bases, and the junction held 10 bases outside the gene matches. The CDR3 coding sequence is TGTGCCAGCAGCTCCGGGACAGAAGGATCGGAGCAGTACTTC. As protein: CASSSGTEGSEQYF. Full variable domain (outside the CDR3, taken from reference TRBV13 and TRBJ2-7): AAGVIQSPRHLIKEKRETATLKCYPIPRHDTVYWYQQGPGQDPQFLISFYEKMQSDKGSIPDRFSAQQFSDYHSELNMSSLELGDSALYFCASSSGTEGSEQYFGPGTRLTVT.

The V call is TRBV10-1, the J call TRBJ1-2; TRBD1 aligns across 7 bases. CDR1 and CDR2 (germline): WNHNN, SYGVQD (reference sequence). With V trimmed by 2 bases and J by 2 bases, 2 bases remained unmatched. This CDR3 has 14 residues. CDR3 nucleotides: TGCGCCAGCAGTGAGGGGACAGACAACTATGGCTACACCTTC. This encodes CASSEGTDNYGYTF.

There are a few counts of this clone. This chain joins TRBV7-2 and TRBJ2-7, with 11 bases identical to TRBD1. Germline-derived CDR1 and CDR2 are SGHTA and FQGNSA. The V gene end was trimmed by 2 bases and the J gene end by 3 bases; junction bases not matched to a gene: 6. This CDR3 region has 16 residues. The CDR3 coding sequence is TGTGCCAGCAGCTTAAGAGGAGGGACAGGGGGCTACGAGCAGTACTTC. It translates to CASSLRGGTGGYEQYF.

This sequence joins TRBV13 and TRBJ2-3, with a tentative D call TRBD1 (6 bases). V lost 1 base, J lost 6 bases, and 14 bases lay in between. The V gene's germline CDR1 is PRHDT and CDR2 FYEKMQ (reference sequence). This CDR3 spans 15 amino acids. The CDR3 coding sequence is TGTGCCAGCAGCTTAGATCAGGGGAGAGGGGATACGCAGTATTTT. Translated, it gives CASSLDQGRGDTQYF.

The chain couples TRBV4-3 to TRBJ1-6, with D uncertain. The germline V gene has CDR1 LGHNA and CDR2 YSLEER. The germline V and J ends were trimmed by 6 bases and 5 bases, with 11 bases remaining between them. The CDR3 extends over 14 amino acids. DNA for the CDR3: TGCGCCAGCAGTGGCCCCGGGGATAATTCACCCCTCCACTTT. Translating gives CASSGPGDNSPLHF.

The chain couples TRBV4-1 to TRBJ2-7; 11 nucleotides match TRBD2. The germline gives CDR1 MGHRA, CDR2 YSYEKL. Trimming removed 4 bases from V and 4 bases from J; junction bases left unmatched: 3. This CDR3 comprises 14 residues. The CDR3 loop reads CASSRSGGVYEQYF. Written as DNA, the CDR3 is TGCGCCAGCAGCCGTAGCGGGGGGGTTTACGAGCAGTACTTC.

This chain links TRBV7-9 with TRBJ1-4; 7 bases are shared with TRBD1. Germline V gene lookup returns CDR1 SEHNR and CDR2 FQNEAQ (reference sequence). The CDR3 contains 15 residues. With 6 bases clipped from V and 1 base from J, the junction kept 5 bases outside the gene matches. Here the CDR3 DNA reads TGTGCCAGCAGTTTTCGACAGGGAACTAATGAAAAACTGTTTTTT. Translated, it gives CASSFRQGTNEKLFF.

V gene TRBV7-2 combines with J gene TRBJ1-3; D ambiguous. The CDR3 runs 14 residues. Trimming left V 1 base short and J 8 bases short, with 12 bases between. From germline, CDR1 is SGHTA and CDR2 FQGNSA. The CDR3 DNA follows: TGTGCCAGCAGCTTAGTCGGCCTGGGAGACACCATATATTTT. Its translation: CASSLVGLGDTIYF.

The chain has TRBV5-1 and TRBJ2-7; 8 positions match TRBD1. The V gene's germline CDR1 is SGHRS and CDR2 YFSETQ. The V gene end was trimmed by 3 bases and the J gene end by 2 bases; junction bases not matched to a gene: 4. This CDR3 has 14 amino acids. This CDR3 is CASSYGQGPYEQYF. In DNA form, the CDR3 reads TGCGCCAGCAGCTACGGACAGGGTCCCTACGAGCAGTACTTC.